This passage covers 24 T cell receptor beta chains from one sample sequenced in a study of blood T cell repertoires in COVID-19 (dated by TCRdb to the early 2020s). Library method: the immunoSEQ multiplex PCR assay. The clones in this table, taken by TCRdb from immuneACCESS, are in-frame only. Not every clone is retained; where verified, under half of the shortfall comes from an unresolved V gene, and the cause of the rest is unknown. Within this sample are 250,000 or so clones, with around 80% of them counted one time only. Around 2% of the sample rests with the top ten. The specimen was peripheral blood. These receptors all come from a woman older than 75 with acute or convalescent COVID-19.

The chain links TRBV19 to TRBJ2-6, with TRBD1 identical over 8 bases. Per the germline V gene, CDR1 is LNHDA and CDR2 is SQIVND (reference sequence). The CDR3 totals 16 residues. The J segment lost 0 bases and the V segment lost 6 bases, leaving 4 bases of the junction unmatched. DNA for the CDR3: TGTGCCAGTAGGGAAACAGGGGGCTCTGGGGCCAACGTCCTGACTTTC. Its translation is CASRETGGSGANVLTF.

This clone appeared a single time. As DNA, the CDR3 is TGTGCCAGTAGCACGGACAGGGGTAATTCACCCCTCCACTTT. This sequence encodes CASSTDRGNSPLHF. The chain joins TRBV19 to TRBJ1-6, with TRBD1 matching over 9 bases. V trimming: 6 bases; J trimming: 6 bases; junction bases outside the gene matches: 3. The germline V gene has CDR1 LNHDA and CDR2 SQIVND (reference sequence). The CDR3 runs 14 residues.

The chain employs TRBV10-3 and TRBJ1-1; TRBD1 matches at 7 bases. Trimming removed 4 bases from V and 1 base from J; junction bases left unmatched: 9. The CDR3 has 16 amino acids. Germline values: CDR1 ENHRY, CDR2 SYGVKD. The CDR3 loop reads CAISGEGGFGNTEAFF. For the CDR3, the DNA is TGTGCCATCAGTGGGGAAGGGGGCTTCGGGAACACTGAAGCTTTCTTT.

The table lists this clone with a count of one. The chain joins TRBV25-1 to TRBJ2-1; 9 positions match TRBD1. Per germline, CDR1 MGHDK and CDR2 SYGVNS. The CDR3 contains 17 residues. Trimming removed 4 bases from V and 1 base from J; junction bases left unmatched: 8. CDR3 region: CASSAALGQGSYNEQFF. As DNA, the CDR3 is TGTGCCAGCAGTGCAGCCTTGGGACAGGGATCCTACAATGAGCAGTTCTTC.

The rearrangement joins TRBV14 to TRBJ2-3, with D maybe TRBD1 (5 bases). The CDR3 is 13 residues long. The germline V gene encodes CDR1 SGHDN and CDR2 FVKESK. V was clipped by 4 bases and J by 6 bases, with 11 bases between them. The CDR3 reads CASSPLDTDTQYF. DNA for the CDR3: TGTGCCAGCAGCCCGCTGGACACCGATACGCAGTATTTT.

J is TRBJ2-5 and V is TRBV18; possible D gene TRBD1, 5 bases. The CDR3 covers 15 residues. From germline, CDR1 is KGHSH and CDR2 LQKENI. Trimming removed 0 bases from V and 0 bases from J, with 8 bases in between. In nucleotides, the CDR3 is TGTGCCAGCTCACCACCGACAGATCACCAAGAGACCCAGTACTTC. Translating it yields CASSPPTDHQETQYF.

The chain combines TRBV18 with TRBJ2-1; TRBD1 matches 8 bases. The CDR3 spans 14 residues. Germline V gives CDR1 KGHSH, CDR2 LQKENI. Trimming at V came to 3 bases and at J to 10 bases, leaving 8 bases not matched to a gene. The CDR3 sequence is CASSPGTGSGEQFF. For the CDR3, the DNA is TGTGCCAGCTCACCCGGGACAGGTTCTGGGGAGCAGTTCTTC.

The chain has TRBV5-1 and TRBJ2-5; no clear D gene. This CDR3 has 13 amino acids. Germline CDR1 and CDR2: SGHRS and YFSETQ. V lost 1 base and J 1 base, leaving 5 bases between the germline ends. CDR3 protein: CASSLHTQETQYF. The CDR3 DNA reads as TGCGCCAGCAGCTTGCACACCCAAGAGACCCAGTACTTC. Full variable domain (remainder filled in from reference TRBV5-1 and TRBJ2-5): KAGVTQTPRYLIKTRGQQVTLSCSPISGHRSVSWYQQTPGQGLQFLFEYFSETQRNKGNFPGRFSGRQFSNSRSEMNVSTLELGDSALYLCASSLHTQETQYFGPGTRLLVL.

The chain has TRBV5-6 and TRBJ2-5, with TRBD2 matching over 10 bases. Germline-derived CDR1 and CDR2 are SGHDT and YYEEEE. There are 15 residues in the CDR3. V gave up 5 bases and J gave up 4 bases; unmatched junction bases: 8. This chain's CDR3 is CASRSGRAGLETQYF. CDR3 DNA sequence: TGTGCCAGCAGAAGCGGGAGGGCCGGTCTAGAGACCCAGTACTTC.

V is TRBV19 and J is TRBJ1-5; 8 nucleotides align to TRBD1. V trimming: 5 bases; J trimming: 0 bases; junction bases outside the gene matches: 9. The CDR3 is made up of 17 amino acids. CDR1 is LNHDA and CDR2 is SQIVND in the germline V gene (reference sequence). DNA for the CDR3: TGTGCCAGTAGTTCCGACAGGGGATACTTTAGCAATCAGCCCCAGCATTTT. Its protein is CASSSDRGYFSNQPQHF.

This chain links TRBV5-6 with TRBJ1-2, with a tentative D call TRBD1 (6 bases). V was shortened by 4 bases and J by 4 bases, with 17 bases between the two germline ends. In germline, CDR1 is SGHDT, CDR2 YYEEEE. The CDR3 runs to 15 residues. In DNA form, the CDR3 reads TGTGCCAGCAGCCCCCGGACAGTTGGTCTCTATGGCTACACCTTC. This encodes CASSPRTVGLYGYTF.

Comments on this clone: The same CDR3 can be traced to other DNA sequences in this sample. V usage is TRBV6-1 and J usage is TRBJ2-7; 8 nucleotides match TRBD1. This CDR3 region has 16 residues. J was trimmed by 0 bases and V by 2 bases; bases with no gene match: 6. Germline V gene data show CDR1 as MNHNS and CDR2 as SASEGT. CDR3 in amino acids: CASSEWGQASSYEQYF. DNA for the CDR3: TGTGCCAGCAGTGAATGGGGACAGGCCAGCTCCTACGAGCAGTACTTC.

The chain uses TRBV6-6 and TRBJ2-7; D possibly corresponds to TRBD1 (5 bases). Per the germline V gene, CDR1 is MNHNY and CDR2 is SVGAGI (reference sequence). The CDR3 contains 13 residues. V shed 5 bases and J shed 1 base, with 9 bases lying between them. CDR3 nucleotides: TGTGCCAGCAGTAAAGACAGTTCCTACGAGCAGTACTTC. This codes for CASSKDSSYEQYF.

The V and J genes are TRBV5-5 and TRBJ2-3; the D is unclear. Between the trimmed V and J ends, which lost 6 bases and 1 base, there was a span of 12 bases. Germline CDR1 and CDR2: SGHKS and YYEKEE (reference sequence). CDR3 length equals 14 residues. The CDR3 coding sequence is TGTGCCAGCACACACAGTGGGCGCACAGATACGCAGTATTTT. It translates to CASTHSGRTDTQYF.

The CDR3 is CASTPAGEDNEQFF. The CDR3 DNA sequence: TGTGCCAGCACCCCAGCGGGAGAGGACAATGAGCAGTTCTTC. This rearrangement joins TRBV5-6 to TRBJ2-1; 8 positions agree with TRBD2. This CDR3 contains 14 residues. Trimming took 6 bases from V and 5 from J; bases not matched to a gene: 7. Germline CDR1 SGHDT, CDR2 YYEEEE.

The V gene is TRBV28, the J gene TRBJ1-2, with 7 bases identical to TRBD1. CDR1 and CDR2 (germline): MDHEN, SYDVKM. This CDR3 has 15 amino acids. The ends lost 2 bases at V and 7 bases at J; junction bases unmatched: 10. The DNA of the CDR3 is TGTGCCAGCAGTTTAAGGGTAGGGGGCAGTTTTGGCTACACCTTC. Encoded protein: CASSLRVGGSFGYTF.

The gene calls are TRBV5-4 and TRBJ1-2, with D hard to call. The CDR3 extends over 13 amino acids. The V and J ends lost 0 bases and 8 bases respectively, with 11 bases between them. Germline V lookup: CDR1 SGHNT, CDR2 YYREEE (reference sequence). CDR3 protein: CASSLDPGSGYTF. The CDR3 nucleotides are TGTGCCAGCAGCTTGGATCCGGGTTCGGGCTACACCTTC. Variable domain in full (rest from reference TRBV5-4 and TRBJ1-2): ETGVTQSPTHLIKTRGQQVTLRCSSQSGHNTVSWYQQALGQGPQFIFQYYREEENGRGNFPPRFSGLQFPNYSSELNVNALELDDSALYLCASSLDPGSGYTFGSGTRLTVV.

CDR3 nucleotide sequence: TGTGCCAGCTCACCACTCACTAGCGGGACCTACAATGAGCAGTTCTTC. Translated: CASSPLTSGTYNEQFF. The chain couples TRBV18 to TRBJ2-1, with 10 bases that match TRBD2. The CDR3 covers 16 residues. J lost 2 bases, V lost 1 base, and 2 bases had no gene match. CDR1 is KGHSH and CDR2 is LQKENI in the germline V gene.

V gene TRBV6-2 or TRBV6-3 combines with J gene TRBJ2-1; D not resolved. The V end was cut by 6 bases, the J end by 5 bases, with 11 bases between. Looked up from germline, CDR1 is MNHEY and CDR2 is SVGEGT. The CDR3 loop spans 13 amino acids. DNA of the CDR3: TGTGCCAGCAGCCCTGAGGCGAACAATGAGCAGTTCTTC. Translated: CASSPEANNEQFF.

A word on this clone: Distinct nucleotide sequences in the sample also encode this CDR3. J is TRBJ1-2 and V is TRBV7-2, with D possibly being TRBD1 (6 bases). Germline V gene lookup returns CDR1 SGHTA and CDR2 FQGNSA. There are 13 residues in the CDR3. Trimming shortened V by 5 bases and J by 1 base, and 8 bases separated the two germline ends. The CDR3 loop is CASSLDSNYGYTF. The CDR3 DNA follows: TGTGCCAGCAGCCTGGACAGTAACTATGGCTACACCTTC.

V and J are TRBV7-2 and TRBJ2-7; 9 bases agree with TRBD2. Losses at the gene ends were 6 bases for V and 5 bases for J; bases not matched to a gene: 2. Germline assignment: CDR1 SGHTA and CDR2 FQGNSA. The length of the CDR3 is 12 residues. The CDR3 DNA is TGTGCCAGCAGTGCGGGGGGGCACGAGCAGTACTTC. Translation: CASSAGGHEQYF.

The rearrangement uses TRBV28 and TRBJ1-6; TRBD1 might be the D (5 bases). Germline V gene data show CDR1 as MDHEN and CDR2 as SYDVKM. Trimming shortened V by 6 bases and J by 6 bases, and 21 bases separated the two germline ends. CDR3 length equals 17 residues. The CDR3 reads CASSSPGLGGINSPLHF. CDR3 sequence (DNA): TGTGCCAGCAGCTCCCCGGGACTGGGGGGTATTAATTCACCCCTCCACTTT. Full variable domain (outside the CDR3, taken from reference TRBV28 and TRBJ1-6): DVKVTQSSRYLVKRTGEKVFLECVQDMDHENMFWYRQDPGLGLRLIYFSYDVKMKEKGDIPEGYSVSREKKERFSLILESASTNQTSMYLCASSSPGLGGINSPLHFGNGTRLTVT.

The sample holds a few counts of this clone. V usage is TRBV15 and J usage is TRBJ2-1; 8 bases match TRBD2. There are 16 residues in the CDR3. With V trimmed by 0 bases and J by 6 bases, 7 bases remained unmatched. Germline CDR1 is LNHNV and CDR2 is YYDKDF (reference sequence). The DNA of the CDR3 is TGTGCCACCAGCAGAGATTTACCGGGGGGGACCAATGAGCAGTTCTTC. It specifies CATSRDLPGGTNEQFF.

In its sample, this clone was seen once. The rearrangement joins TRBV11-2 to TRBJ2-5; 7 bases line up with TRBD2. The CDR3 consists of 15 residues. Germline assignment: CDR1 SGHAT and CDR2 FQNNGV. V gave up 1 base and J gave up 5 bases; unmatched junction bases: 7. The CDR3 reads CASSLVSRRGETQYF. The CDR3 DNA reads as TGTGCCAGCAGCTTAGTCTCGCGGCGGGGGGAGACCCAGTACTTC.